This TCR beta chain was found in a study of radiation and T cells in renal cell carcinoma. By share of the sample, this clone is medium-sized. Its cognate antigen is unknown. Sequencing was performed with immunoSEQ multiplex PCR; in TCRdb, only in-frame clones are kept and a portion is missing. The data hold fewer than 25,000 clones, with around 49% observed a single time. Study-wide findings and caveats: Dominant CDR3 motifs occupied more repertoire in irradiated than control tumors. Compared with controls, irradiated tumors showed greater TCR clonality. No pretreatment tumor biopsies were available for baseline clonotypes.

The V gene's germline CDR1 is LGHNA and CDR2 YSLEER. V dropped 3 bases and J dropped 7; count of bases not matched to a gene: 5. The CDR3 contains 13 residues. The treatment: 15 Gy SBRT to primary tumor, nephrectomy 4 weeks later. The sequence came from a woman aged 45-65 years with renal cell carcinoma. The sample in question was tumor tissue, obtained from a patient whose treatment included radiotherapy and nephrectomy. This chain connects TRBV4-3 to TRBJ1-2; 7 nucleotides line up with TRBD1. CDR3 nucleotides: TGCGCCAGCAGCCACGGGACAGCAGGTGGCTACACCTTC. It encodes CASSHGTAGGYTF.